This TCR beta chain is drawn from a study of tumor and adjacent non-tumor tissue in lung cancer. CDR3 size: 16 residues. Per germline, CDR1 SGHAT and CDR2 FQNNGV. This sample's RNA came from whole unsorted tissue. TCRbeta libraries were built with three rounds of nested PCR, modified from ARM-PCR. MiXCR, run by TCRdb on the multiplex PCR reads, gives a single entry per CDR3 protein. In the table there are 220,000 or so distinct CDR3 sequences, around 71% of which are singletons. For this clonotype: One junction end does not reproduce the germline sequence, and a read error may be involved.

This TCR was sampled from a man aged 60 to 75 with non-small cell lung cancer. The sequenced sample was lung tumor tissue. This chain uses TRBV11-2 with TRBJ2-7; D tentatively reads TRBD1 or TRBD2 (6 bases each). As DNA, the CDR3 is TGTGCCAGCAGCTCTTCTTTTGGGGGGCGCGGATACGAGCAGTATTTC. As protein: CASSSSFGGRGYEQYF.